The 19 T cell receptor beta chains below come from one sample, sequenced in a study of read filtering for tumor transcriptome and immune sequencing (dated by TCRdb to the early 2020s). Sequencer: Illumina HiSeq 4000. TCR libraries were built from 400 to 450 ng RNA with the Immunoverse kit, using molecular barcoded adaptors covering alpha/delta and beta/gamma chains. TCRdb trimmed the raw reads at Q25, called clones with MiXCR and kept productive beta chains. Identical CDR3 protein sequences are pooled into one entry, listed with their most common genes and DNA. Here the sample has roughly 68,000 distinct CDR3 sequences; 11% to 15% occur a single time. The ten largest make up around 43% of the sample. Sequenced input: a population of CD138-negative cells sorted from bone marrow. Explained via the paper, the cell subset or site label denotes: bone marrow mononuclear cells depleted of CD138+ plasma/myeloma cells by negative magnetic selection. The receptors come from a donor aged 40 or older with multiple myeloma.

In this sample, this clonotype turned up many times. The gene calls are TRBV4-3 and TRBJ2-5; tentative D call: TRBD1 (5 bases). The CDR3 sequence is 13 residues long. Germline V gives CDR1 LGHNA, CDR2 YSLEER. Trimming left V 3 bases short and J 5 bases short, with 10 bases between. The CDR3: CASSQGQGETQYF. For the CDR3, the DNA is TGCGCCAGCAGCCAGGGTCAGGGTGAGACCCAGTACTTC.

This clonotype was detected ten times or more. The chain uses TRBV7-8 and TRBJ1-5, with D perhaps matching TRBD1 (6 bases). Trimming left V 3 bases short and J 3 bases short, with 9 bases between. The CDR3 contains 14 residues. Per germline, CDR1 SGHVS and CDR2 FQNEAQ. CDR3 nucleotide sequence: TGTGCCAGCAGCTTGCCGGGGGCCAATCAGCCCCAGCATTTT. Translated, it gives CASSLPGANQPQHF.

This clonotype came up many times. This chain uses TRBV7-2 with TRBJ2-5, with D possibly matching TRBD2 (7 bases). Trimming stripped 2 bases from V and 0 bases from J, with 16 bases between. The CDR3 is made up of 17 amino acids. CDR1 is SGHTA and CDR2 is FQGNSA in the germline V gene. CDR3: CASSLRGADRYQETQYF. Here the CDR3 DNA reads TGTGCCAGCAGCTTACGGGGGGCCGACCGGTACCAAGAGACCCAGTACTTC.

The chain uses TRBV3-1 and TRBJ2-7; the match to TRBD2 covers 7 bases. Trimming removed 2 bases from V and 2 bases from J; junction bases left unmatched: 6. The CDR3 is 15 amino acids. From germline, CDR1 is LGHDT and CDR2 YNNKEL (reference sequence). The CDR3 DNA is TGTGCCAGCAGCCAACAGGGAGCGGGAACCTACGAGCAGTACTTC. Translation gives CASSQQGAGTYEQYF.

About this clonotype: This CDR3 fails to terminate in the conserved phenylalanine or tryptophan, so it likely reflects a read error. The DNA is omitted, as the CDR3 cannot be located on it reliably, and the CDR3 follows TCRdb's listing. The chain has TRBV29-1 and TRBJ2-3. Germline CDR1 is SQVTM and CDR2 is ANQGSEA. With termini counted, the CDR3 has 13 amino acids. The CDR3 is CSVASRFTDTLYL.

This clonotype was counted ten times or more. The V gene is TRBV2, the J gene TRBJ1-1; D gene ambiguous. V gave up 8 bases and J gave up 0 bases, with 13 bases separating them. Germline values: CDR1 SNHLY, CDR2 FYNNEI. This CDR3 contains 14 residues. CDR3 amino acids: CASRFKNLNTEAFF. The CDR3, as DNA: TGTGCCAGCCGCTTCAAGAATTTGAACACTGAAGCTTTCTTT.

This clonotype was seen once. Just one base apart from a much larger clone, this may be a read error. The chain has TRBV24-1 and TRBJ2-3; 14 bases align to TRBD2. CDR1 and CDR2 (germline): KGHDR, SFDVKD. The CDR3 runs to 18 residues. The V gene end was trimmed by 5 bases and the J gene end by 3 bases; junction bases not matched to a gene: 9. For the CDR3, the DNA is TGTGCCACCAGTGTCTCCGGGACTAGCGGGAGTTGGACAGATACGCAGTATTTT. This gives the protein CATSVSGTSGSWTDTQYF.

The sample holds many counts of this clonotype. The chain is built from TRBV20-1 and TRBJ1-1, with 7 bases fitting TRBD1. J lost 8 bases, V lost 4 bases, and 4 bases had no gene match. The germline CDR1 and CDR2 sequences are DFQATT and SNEGSKA (reference sequence). The CDR3 length is 11 residues. The chain's CDR3 is CSAIRTGEAFF. CDR3 in DNA: TGCAGTGCTATCAGGACAGGAGAAGCTTTCTTT.

This clonotype was detected a few times. The J gene is TRBJ2-3, the V gene TRBV10-1; TRBD1 aligns across 8 bases. Per the germline V gene, CDR1 is WNHNN and CDR2 is SYGVQD (reference sequence). The length of the CDR3 is 14 residues. Unmatched junction bases numbered 7, after V lost 6 bases and J lost 5 bases. The CDR3 region has the DNA TGCGCCAGCAGGGGCCCAGGGGGCCGAGATACGCAGTATTTT. It encodes CASRGPGGRDTQYF.

In this sample, this clonotype turned up many times. The chain couples TRBV4-3 to TRBJ2-3, with 8 positions matching TRBD2. Germline CDR1 is LGHNA and CDR2 is YSLEER. The ends lost 1 base at V and 4 bases at J; junction bases unmatched: 4. The CDR3 spans 15 residues. CDR3 in amino acids: CASSQVREASDTQYF. The CDR3 DNA sequence: TGCGCCAGCAGCCAAGTGCGGGAGGCCTCAGATACGCAGTATTTT.

This clonotype has a handful of counts. The chain carries TRBV5-1 and TRBJ2-5, with D maybe TRBD1 (8 bases). Trimming stripped 7 bases from V and 2 bases from J, with 15 bases between. This CDR3 comprises 14 residues. Germline V gives CDR1 SGHRS, CDR2 YFSETQ. The CDR3 DNA reads TGCGCCAGCGGAGGACAGGGAGGGCAAGAGACCCAGTACTTC. Translation gives CASGGQGGQETQYF.

Ten or more counts support this clonotype. This chain connects TRBV29-1 to TRBJ2-1, with 7 bases aligning to TRBD2. Losses at the gene ends were 3 bases for V and 4 bases for J; bases not matched to a gene: 15. Germline V gene sequence: CDR1 SQVTM, CDR2 ANQGSEA. The CDR3 has 17 residues. Here the CDR3 DNA reads TGCAGCGTTGATTTTTGGGGGGGAGCGGGCACTTACAATGAGCAGTTCTTC. Translated: CSVDFWGGAGTYNEQFF.

This clonotype has a count of ten or more. The J gene is TRBJ1-1, the V gene TRBV4-1; 10 bases line up with TRBD1. CDR1 is MGHRA and CDR2 is YSYEKL in the germline V gene. This CDR3 region has 15 residues. Unmatched junction bases numbered 1, after V lost 2 bases and J lost 1 base. The CDR3 sequence is CASSQRDRGNTEAFF. The CDR3 coding sequence is TGCGCCAGCAGCCAAAGGGACAGGGGGAACACTGAAGCTTTCTTT.

This clonotype was seen ten or more times. The V gene is TRBV7-2, the J gene TRBJ2-3, with D possibly being TRBD2 (5 bases). The V end lost 4 bases, the J end lost 2 bases, and 10 bases lay between the germline ends. The CDR3 runs 14 residues. Germline lookup yields CDR1 SGHTA and CDR2 FQGNSA. The CDR3 region is CASSSGLATDTQYF. In nucleotides, the CDR3 is TGTGCCAGCAGCTCCGGACTCGCCACAGATACGCAGTATTTT.

There are many counts of this clonotype. The chain recombines TRBV5-1 with TRBJ2-5, with D possibly being TRBD1 (6 bases). Germline V gives CDR1 SGHRS, CDR2 YFSETQ. The CDR3 extends over 15 amino acids. V was clipped by 5 bases and J by 5 bases, with 19 bases between them. CDR3 sequence (DNA): TGCGCCAGCAGTGCCCGAAACAGGGAGATCGAGACCCAGTACTTC. Translating gives CASSARNREIETQYF.

In regard to this clonotype: This clone may be a read error of a much larger clone one base away. In DNA, the CDR3 is TGTGCCAGTAGAGCCGGGACAGGGTGGCCAGATACGCAGTATTTT. It encodes CASRAGTGWPDTQYF. The chain combines TRBV19 with TRBJ2-3, with TRBD1 matching over 9 bases. The V gene end was trimmed by 6 bases and the J gene end by 4 bases; junction bases not matched to a gene: 8. The CDR3 totals 15 residues. CDR1 LNHDA and CDR2 SQIVND come from the germline V gene (reference sequence).

The gene calls are TRBV12-3 or TRBV12-4 and TRBJ1-1; the match to TRBD1 covers 7 bases. V dropped 1 base and J dropped 8; count of bases not matched to a gene: 4. This CDR3 has 13 amino acids. DNA of the CDR3: TGTGCCAGCAGTTTAGGGGGGACAGTCGAAGCTTTCTTT. Amino acids: CASSLGGTVEAFF.

This clonotype was counted a single time. A much larger clone sits a single nucleotide away, making a read error possible. The V gene is TRBV29-1, the J gene TRBJ2-5, with D perhaps matching TRBD2 (5 bases). This CDR3 is 10 amino acids long. Germline assignment: CDR1 SQVTM and CDR2 ANQGSEA. CDR3 sequence: CSASWETPYF. The DNA of the CDR3 is TGCAGCGCCTCCTGGGAGACCCCGTACTTC.

The chain is built from TRBV6-6 and TRBJ2-1; 8 bases align to TRBD2. This CDR3 contains 17 residues. Germline-derived CDR1 and CDR2 are MNHNY and SVGAGI (reference sequence). J gave up 6 bases and V 2 bases, and 12 bases lay outside the gene matches. This CDR3 is CASSYGGAGAGGNEQFF. The CDR3 DNA is TGTGCCAGCAGTTACGGAGGAGCGGGAGCCGGGGGCAATGAGCAGTTCTTC.